This T cell receptor (beta chain) originates from a study of shared clonotypes between healthy human individuals. Study at large: Each donor contributed plates that comprised three CD4 naive, three CD4 memory, two CD8 naive and one CD8 memory.

The study's findings and limits: Exclusively blood specimens were collected; tissue repertoires likely differ. Non-shared clonotypes had lower generation probabilities than those shared by all four donors.

Every one of the donors was a Caucasian adult that lived in Nashville, Tennessee. Trimming cost V 7 bases and J 1 base; bases outside gene matches: 6. The CDR3 runs 15 residues. The V gene's germline CDR1 is SGHVS and CDR2 FQNEAQ. TCRdb's table, derived via immunoSEQ multiplex PCR, lists solely in-frame clones and lacks some. Of about 1 million clones in the sample, about 70% are singletons; the top ten hold around 1.5%. The sample holds one count of this clone. Its cognate antigen is unknown. The receptor was isolated from a man between 18 and 29 years old in good health. Material for sequencing was memory CD4+ T cells sorted from blood. Regarding subset: CD45RA-negative fraction. The V and J genes are TRBV7-8 and TRBJ2-2; 7 bases line up with TRBD1. CDR3 nucleotides: TGTGCCAGCAATCTAGGACAGGTGAACACCGGGGAGCTGTTTTTT. Translation gives CASNLGQVNTGELFF. Variable domain in full (rest from reference TRBV7-8 and TRBJ2-2): GAGVSQSPRYKVAKRGQDVALRCDPISGHVSLFWYQQALGQGPEFLTYFQNEAQLDKSGLPSDRFFAERPEGSVSTLKIQRTQQEDSAVYLCASNLGQVNTGELFFGEGSRLTVL.